A selection of T cell receptor beta chains follows, all from one sample in a study of blood T cell repertoires in COVID-19. Profiling relied on immunoSEQ multiplex PCR, and the TCRdb table lists in-frame clones only, not all of them. The table lists approximately 250,000 clones, around 88% of them singletons. Material: PBMCs or T cells enriched from blood (not recorded which). All receptors derive from a middle-aged woman with acute COVID-19. CDR3s leave out the opening cysteine and the closing phenylalanine or tryptophan. Each record gives: V gene, CDR3 protein.

TRBV29-1 SVPAGPDTQY
TRBV19 ASSINFRGNYAPLH
TRBV12-3/TRBV12-4 ASSLDTNTEAF
TRBV6-5 ASSYSSGTGDSPLH
TRBV15 ATSRAIRGGEKLF
TRBV10-3 AISETRTSGRPDTQY
TRBV10-2 ASRGAVPPQANYGYT
TRBV5-6 ASRNKAGGAGANVLT
TRBV5-6 ATLKMGSGGLGYGYT
TRBV3-1/TRBV3-2 ASSRLSGNNEQF
TRBV27 ASSLMRYTDTQY
TRBV9 ASSESQANTGELF
TRBV9 ASSATLGNNEQF
TRBV9 ASSVDSGSPLH
TRBV5-4 ASSNDEVYGYT
TRBV7-2 ASIGAGLDYGYT
TRBV4-3 ASSQGGRVGVDTQY